In this sample, the clone carrying this T cell receptor (beta chain) turned up a few times. This entry is derived from a study of T cells in Graves' hyperthyroidism and ophthalmopathy. Amplification targeted TCR beta CDR3 regions from RNA transcripts. An initial round of RT-PCR targeting the TCR CDR3 relied on the HTBI primer set. TCRdb re-called the multiplex PCR reads through MiXCR, storing one row per CDR3 protein. The data show about 500,000 distinct CDR3 sequences, about 16% seen once. The sequenced sample was blood. This TCR derives from a woman aged 30 to 39 with Graves' ophthalmopathy.

Here the CDR3 DNA reads TGTGCCAGCAGTGAAAAATGGACTGGCAGCCCCACTGAAGCTTTCTTT. The encoded protein is CASSEKWTGSPTEAFF. The V and J genes are TRBV2 and TRBJ1-1, with unresolved D. Per the germline V gene, CDR1 is SNHLY and CDR2 is FYNNEI. The CDR3 is made up of 16 amino acids. V gave up 2 bases and J gave up 4 bases, with 17 bases separating them. Full variable domain (missing parts from reference TRBV2 and TRBJ1-1): EPEVTQTPSHQVTQMGQEVILRCVPISNHLYFYWYRQILGQKVEFLVSFYNNEISEKSEIFDDQFSVERPDGSNFTLKIRSTKLEDSAMYFCASSEKWTGSPTEAFFGQGTRLTVV.